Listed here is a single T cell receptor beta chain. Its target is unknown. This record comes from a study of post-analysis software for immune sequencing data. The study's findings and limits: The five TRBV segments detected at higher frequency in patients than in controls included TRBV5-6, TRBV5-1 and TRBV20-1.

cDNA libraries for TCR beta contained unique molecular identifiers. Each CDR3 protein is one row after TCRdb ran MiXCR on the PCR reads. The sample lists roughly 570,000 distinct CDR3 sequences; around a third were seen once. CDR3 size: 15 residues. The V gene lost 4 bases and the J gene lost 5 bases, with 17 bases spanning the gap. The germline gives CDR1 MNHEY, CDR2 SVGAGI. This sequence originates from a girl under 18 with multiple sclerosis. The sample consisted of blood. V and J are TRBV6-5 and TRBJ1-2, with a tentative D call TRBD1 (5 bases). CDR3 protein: CASSFQGERGYGYTF. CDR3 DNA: TGTGCCAGCAGTTTTCAGGGAGAGAGAGGTTATGGCTACACCTTC.